This T cell receptor beta chain stems from a study of T cells in Graves' hyperthyroidism and ophthalmopathy. TCR beta CDR3 regions were amplified from RNA transcripts. Using the HTBI primer set, a first-round RT-PCR was run on the TCR CDR3. Via MiXCR, TCRdb re-called the multiplex PCR reads, giving one row per CDR3 protein. This table holds 550,000 to 600,000 distinct CDR3 sequences, about 43% found once. Germline-derived CDR1 and CDR2 are SEHNR and FQNEAQ (reference sequence). The CDR3 spans 15 residues. The ends lost 8 bases at V and 2 bases at J; junction bases unmatched: 11. It was uncontrolled infection, other autoimmune disease, pregnancy or lactation that excluded patients. Each diagnosis drew on symptoms, thyroxine, TRAb, thyroid ultrasound and orbital computed tomography findings.

The V call is TRBV7-9, the J call TRBJ2-7; 8 bases are shared with TRBD1. The sequenced sample was peripheral blood or thyroid tissue (not recorded which). The receptor's source is an adult woman with Graves' disease, either hyperthyroidism or ophthalmopathy (not recorded which). The CDR3 loop reads CASSLTGDPPYEQYF. The DNA of the CDR3 is TGTGCCAGCTCACTGACAGGGGATCCCCCCTACGAGCAGTACTTC.